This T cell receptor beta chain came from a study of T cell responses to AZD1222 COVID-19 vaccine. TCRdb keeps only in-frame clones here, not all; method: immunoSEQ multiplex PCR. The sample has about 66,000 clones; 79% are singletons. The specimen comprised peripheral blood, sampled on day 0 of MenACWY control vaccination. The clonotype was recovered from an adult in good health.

The CDR3 loop reads CASSPAVSGALGYTF. The CDR3 DNA reads TGTGCCAGCAGCCCAGCTGTATCTGGGGCGCTTGGCTACACCTTC. The chain recombines TRBV5-4 with TRBJ1-2; maybe TRBD1 (5 bases). The CDR3 loop spans 15 amino acids. Trimming pared 4 bases from V and 7 bases from J, leaving 20 bases between. Germline V gene data show CDR1 as SGHNT and CDR2 as YYREEE (reference sequence).